One and the same sample provided the 22 T cell receptor beta chains below, sequenced in a study of T cells in lung cancer brain metastases (dated 2018 in TCRdb). Library preparation used the immunoSEQ multiplex PCR assay. Entries here come from immuneACCESS through TCRdb and include only in-frame sequences with V and J called. Some clones fail to appear in such tables; in the studies checked, an unresolved V gene covers under half of the shortfall, and the cause of the remainder is unknown. Here the sample has several thousand clones; approximately 90% occur a single time. The biggest ten clones account for approximately 10% of the sample. Sequenced input: tumor tissue from the primary lung tumor. This specimen's cell subset or site label, interpreted: primary lung cancer lesion. The origin of the receptors is a man aged 55 to 70 with non-small cell lung cancer.

This clone was seen only once. The junction departs from germline at one end; a sequencing error may be responsible. The rearrangement uses TRBV27 and TRBJ1-2; TRBD1 matches at 8 bases. The CDR3 loop spans 14 amino acids. Per the germline V gene, CDR1 is MNHEY and CDR2 is SMNVEV (reference sequence). The CDR3 is CASSQGAQNYDYTF. The CDR3 DNA reads as TGTGCCAGCAGCCAGGGGGCGCAGAACTATGACTACACCTTC.

The CDR3 protein is CSGLIEGIYGYTF. The CDR3 DNA reads as TGCAGCGGTTTAATAGAGGGGATATATGGCTACACCTTC. The J gene is TRBJ1-2, the V gene TRBV29-1; TRBD1 is a possible D gene (5 bases). From germline, CDR1 is SQVTM and CDR2 ANQGSEA. The CDR3 totals 13 residues. The V and J ends lost 7 bases and 5 bases respectively, with 17 bases between them.

This sequence joins TRBV5-6 and TRBJ2-5; possibly TRBD2 for D (5 bases). The CDR3 contains 14 residues. Per germline, CDR1 SGHDT and CDR2 YYEEEE. The germline V and J ends were trimmed by 3 bases and 3 bases, with 12 bases remaining between them. The CDR3 region is CASSWREGKETQYF. CDR3 coding DNA: TGTGCCAGCAGCTGGAGAGAGGGAAAAGAGACCCAGTACTTC.

The V and J genes are TRBV9 and TRBJ2-3; D remains ambiguous. This CDR3 spans 14 amino acids. Germline CDR1 is SGDLS and CDR2 is YYNGEE. The V end was cut by 0 bases, the J end by 2 bases, with 7 bases between. DNA for the CDR3: TGTGCCAGCAGCGTAGATGGGGTCACAGATACGCAGTATTTT. Translation gives CASSVDGVTDTQYF.

This clone was observed a handful of times. This chain joins TRBV7-9 and TRBJ2-1; D is unresolved. Germline CDR1 is SEHNR and CDR2 is FQNEAQ (reference sequence). The CDR3 consists of 14 residues. The ends were cut back, 1 base at V and 4 bases at J, with 8 bases in the middle. The CDR3 is CASSLGLNYNEQFF. CDR3 bases: TGTGCCAGCAGCTTAGGTCTAAATTACAATGAGCAGTTCTTC.

The chain has TRBV6-5 and TRBJ1-1; 10 nucleotides line up with TRBD1. V lost 7 bases to trimming and J lost 7 bases; unmatched junction nucleotides: 9. This CDR3 region has 14 residues. From germline, CDR1 is MNHEY and CDR2 SVGAGI. CDR3 bases: TGTGCCAGCACCCGACAGGGGGCGCGTATTGAAGCTTTCTTT. Residues: CASTRQGARIEAFF.

In its sample, this clone was seen a few times. The chain combines TRBV5-1 with TRBJ2-3; D might be TRBD1 (6 bases). The V end lost 6 bases, the J end lost 6 bases, and 11 bases lay between the germline ends. Germline values: CDR1 SGHRS, CDR2 YFSETQ. The CDR3 is made up of 12 amino acids. The CDR3 loop reads CASKGQVDTQYF. CDR3 coding DNA: TGCGCCAGCAAGGGACAAGTGGATACGCAGTATTTT.

The gene calls are TRBV7-3 and TRBJ2-3; 9 bases match TRBD2. CDR1 and CDR2 from the germline V gene are SGHTA and FQGTGA. J gave up 4 bases and V 3 bases, and 2 bases lay outside the gene matches. The CDR3 has 14 amino acids. The CDR3: CASSFAGGPDTQYF. The CDR3 DNA follows: TGTGCCAGCAGCTTTGCGGGGGGGCCAGATACGCAGTATTTT. Drawing the rest from reference TRBV7-3 and TRBJ2-3, the complete variable domain is GAGVSQTPSNKVTEKGKYVELRCDPISGHTALYWYRQSLGQGPEFLIYFQGTGAADDSGLPNDRFFAVRPEGSVSTLKIQRTERGDSAVYLCASSFAGGPDTQYFGPGTRLTVL.

V and J are TRBV5-1 and TRBJ2-1; 8 positions agree with TRBD2. The length of the CDR3 is 14 residues. Trimming cost V 5 bases and J 8 bases; bases outside gene matches: 9. Germline CDR1 reads SGHRS; CDR2 reads YFSETQ. The DNA for the CDR3 is TGCGCCAGCAGGGTCGGACTAGCTGGGGATGAGCAGTTCTTC. It is translated as CASRVGLAGDEQFF.

In this sample, this clone turned up a few times. CDR3 amino acids: CASSRETGRGTEAFF. DNA for the CDR3: TGCGCCAGCAGCCGGGAAACGGGGCGAGGGACTGAAGCTTTCTTT. The rearrangement joins TRBV5-1 to TRBJ1-1; D is perhaps TRBD1 (5 bases). V shed 4 bases and J shed 5 bases, with 18 bases lying between them. Germline lookup yields CDR1 SGHRS and CDR2 YFSETQ. The CDR3 runs to 15 residues.

V and J are TRBV7-8 and TRBJ1-1; D uncertain. The V end was cut by 1 base, the J end by 9 bases, with 6 bases between. The germline V gene encodes CDR1 SGHVS and CDR2 FQNEAQ. This CDR3 has 11 amino acids. CDR3 protein: CASSLDRKAFF. CDR3 nucleotide sequence: TGTGCCAGCAGCTTAGACAGAAAAGCTTTCTTT.

The CDR3 DNA reads TGCGCCAGCAGCTTTTCTAACCAACGCACAGATACGCAGTATTTT. This translates into CASSFSNQRTDTQYF. The rearrangement uses TRBV5-1 and TRBJ2-3; D is unclear. This CDR3 is 15 amino acids long. Germline lookup yields CDR1 SGHRS and CDR2 YFSETQ. Trimming took off 2 bases at V and 1 base at J, with 11 bases between the two ends.

The J gene is TRBJ2-1, the V gene TRBV10-3; no clear D. From germline, CDR1 is ENHRY and CDR2 SYGVKD. Trimming pared 1 base from V and 7 bases from J, leaving 5 bases between. This CDR3 is 12 amino acids long. The CDR3 DNA reads TGTGCCATCAGTGAGTTCCCAAATGAGCAGTTCTTC. Translating gives CAISEFPNEQFF.

The chain links TRBV5-1 to TRBJ2-7, with 13 bases that match TRBD2. The CDR3 covers 19 residues. V lost 0 bases, J lost 6 bases, and 15 bases stayed unmatched. Germline V gene lookup returns CDR1 SGHRS and CDR2 YFSETQ. CDR3 nucleotides: TGCGCCAGCAGCTTGGCCGGCGGGACGACTAGCGGGAGGACAAGCGAGCAGTACTTC. Encoded protein: CASSLAGGTTSGRTSEQYF.

This clone was seen only once. The chain uses TRBV4-2 and TRBJ1-4; the D is unclear. This CDR3 contains 16 residues. V shed 2 bases and J shed 3 bases, with 13 bases lying between them. CDR1 LGHNA and CDR2 YNFKEQ come from the germline V gene. The CDR3 is CASSQSSGLANEKLFF. DNA for the CDR3: TGTGCCAGCAGCCAATCGTCCGGGCTCGCTAATGAAAAACTGTTTTTT.

V and J are TRBV19 and TRBJ1-1; 7 bases line up with TRBD1. The CDR3 consists of 15 residues. Germline-derived CDR1 and CDR2 are LNHDA and SQIVND (reference sequence). V lost 7 bases and J lost 0; bases outside the gene matches: 8. CDR3 residues: CASTETGRMNTEAFF. The CDR3 DNA sequence: TGTGCCAGTACGGAGACAGGGCGCATGAACACTGAAGCTTTCTTT.

This clone was counted a few times. The rearrangement joins TRBV19 to TRBJ2-7, with TRBD2 matching 12 bases. The CDR3 is made up of 15 amino acids. Germline assignment: CDR1 LNHDA and CDR2 SQIVND (reference sequence). J gave up 4 bases and V 4 bases, and 5 bases lay outside the gene matches. CDR3 DNA: TGTGCCAGTAGTACCCTAGCGGGAGGGCCGTACGAGCAGTACTTC. It yields the protein CASSTLAGGPYEQYF.

The CDR3 DNA reads TGCGCCAGCAGCTTGGATTCGTGGGTACAGTACTTC. This sequence encodes CASSLDSWVQYF. The chain joins TRBV5-1 to TRBJ2-7; no clear D. Germline CDR1 and CDR2: SGHRS and YFSETQ. The CDR3 totals 12 residues. Trimming shortened V by 0 bases and J by 10 bases, and 11 bases separated the two germline ends.

V and J are TRBV10-2 and TRBJ2-7, with 8 bases fitting TRBD2. The V gene's germline CDR1 is WSHSY and CDR2 SAAADI. Unmatched junction bases numbered 4, after V lost 4 bases and J lost 2 bases. The CDR3 sequence is 14 residues long. The CDR3: CASSGGLGTYEQYF. The CDR3, as DNA: TGCGCCAGCAGTGGGGGACTAGGCACCTACGAGCAGTACTTC.

The chain links TRBV28 to TRBJ2-7, with 8 bases identical to TRBD2. The CDR3 is 14 amino acids. The V gene end was trimmed by 3 bases and the J gene end by 0 bases; junction bases not matched to a gene: 1. The germline V gene has CDR1 MDHEN and CDR2 SYDVKM. The CDR3 nucleotides read TGTGCCAGCAGTTTCAGCGGGAGCTCCTACGAGCAGTACTTC. Protein: CASSFSGSSYEQYF.

The chain uses TRBV7-2 and TRBJ2-5, with no clear D. Trimming removed 3 bases at V and 5 bases at J, with 10 bases between. This CDR3 is built from 13 residues. Germline CDR1 SGHTA, CDR2 FQGNSA. CDR3 in DNA: TGTGCCAGCAGCTTTCTGGGATGGGAGACCCAGTACTTC. Translating gives CASSFLGWETQYF.

This clone was counted a single time. V gene TRBV9 combines with J gene TRBJ1-1; maybe TRBD1 (6 bases). With 4 bases removed from V and 4 bases from J, the gap between germline ends came to 17 bases. CDR1 and CDR2 (germline): SGDLS, YYNGEE. The CDR3 is made up of 15 amino acids. The DNA of the CDR3 is TGTGCCAGCAGCCCCCCCGGACAGTTCTCCACTGAAGCTTTCTTT. Protein product: CASSPPGQFSTEAFF.